This note documents a single T cell receptor (beta chain) sequence. Its antigen remains unidentified. This record comes from a study of regulatory T cells in long-lasting Graves disease. Overall study context: Patients met the persistent Graves' disease definition after over 5 years of antithyroid drugs with positive TSH receptor antibodies.

The study, taken as a whole, reports: Persistent Graves' cases showed lower TCR diversity than newly diagnosed cases. Researchers examined only peripheral blood and not thyroid tissue.

The time point here: persistent/refractory GD, antithyroid drugs over 5 years with positive TRAb. TCR sequences were obtained from RNA taken from PBMCs. Patients came from an endocrinology department in Xi'an, China. Germline V CDR1 and CDR2: MNHNS, SASEGT. Trimming took 10 bases from V and 5 from J, leaving 20 bases between them. CDR3 size: 14 residues. The TCR beta library used iRepertoire HTBI primers with Arm-PCR amplification of CDR3. In TCRdb, the multiplex PCR reads were re-called with MiXCR into one record per CDR3 protein. The sample lists 500,000 to 700,000 distinct CDR3 sequences, 25% to 35% seen once, with 40% to 55% in the top ten.

This TCR came from a female donor with Graves disease. This chain connects TRBV6-1 to TRBJ1-1, with D possibly TRBD1 on 6 matching bases. Sequences were derived from peripheral blood mononuclear cells (PBMCs), sampled when the disease was refractory, from a patient treated with antithyroid drugs. The CDR3 region has the DNA TGTGCCATCAGCCGGGGGGCATGGGGTACTGAAGCTTTCTTT. It codes for CAISRGAWGTEAFF.